This T cell receptor beta chain was profiled in a study of blood T cell repertoires in COVID-19. Here immunoSEQ multiplex PCR was the method, and the copy in TCRdb shows in-frame clones only, minus some. The table shows 150,000 to 200,000 clones, with around 77% occurring only once. CDR1 and CDR2 from the germline V gene are SGHRS and YFSETQ. V dropped 4 bases and J dropped 2 bases, with 13 bases sitting between them. The CDR3 sequence is 15 residues long. The sequence derives from a man aged 65 to 85 with acute or convalescent COVID-19. The V call is TRBV5-1, the J call TRBJ1-3; possible D gene TRBD1, 6 bases. Input material: peripheral blood. As DNA, the CDR3 is TGCGCCAGCAGCGCATCCGGGACACCTGGAAACACCATATATTTT. It translates to CASSASGTPGNTIYF.